This T cell receptor (beta chain) derives from a study of Graves' ophthalmopathy and Graves' hyperthyroidism. A remark on this clonotype: Its antigen is unknown.

The sequenced template was RNA, covering the TCR beta CDR3 region. RT-PCR with HTBI primers came first, then second-round multiplex PCR. Via MiXCR, TCRdb re-called the multiplex PCR reads, giving one row per CDR3 protein. The sample carries 580,000 or so distinct CDR3 sequences, less than 45% recorded once. Study-wide results and limits: A model of 13 signatures distinguished ophthalmopathy from stable hyperthyroidism at approximately 90% sensitivity and 81.08% specificity.

This CDR3 contains 14 residues. J gave up 5 bases and V 7 bases, and 8 bases lay outside the gene matches. Included hyperthyroidism patients were aged 18 to 65 and newly diagnosed (under 2 months' duration). Patients were left out if they had other autoimmune diseases, uncontrolled infections, pregnancy or lactation. The evidence that diagnosis relied on was clinical symptoms, serum thyroxine, TRAb, thyroid ultrasound and orbital computed tomography. The chain has TRBV12-3 or TRBV12-4 and TRBJ2-3, with 8 bases lining up with TRBD2. The clonotype originates from an adult man with Graves' hyperthyroidism. Sequenced material: peripheral blood or thyroid tissue (not recorded which). CDR3 nucleotide sequence: TGTGCCAGCACCGCCGTAGCGGGAAGAGATACGCAGTATTTT. This codes for CASTAVAGRDTQYF.